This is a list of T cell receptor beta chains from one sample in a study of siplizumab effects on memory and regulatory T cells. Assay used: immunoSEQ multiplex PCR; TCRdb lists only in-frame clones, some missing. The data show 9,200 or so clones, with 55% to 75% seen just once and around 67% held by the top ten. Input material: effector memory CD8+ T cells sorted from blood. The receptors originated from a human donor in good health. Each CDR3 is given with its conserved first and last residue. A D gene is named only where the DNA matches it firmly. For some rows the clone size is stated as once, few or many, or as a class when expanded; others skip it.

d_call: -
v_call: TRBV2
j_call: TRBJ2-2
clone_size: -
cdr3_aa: CASSEGRTLPGELFF
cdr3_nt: TGTGCCAGCAGTGAAGGACGAACATTGCCCGGGGAGCTGTTTTTT

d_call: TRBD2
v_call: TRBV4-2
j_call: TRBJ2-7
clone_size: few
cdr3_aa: CASSQGTSGGAYEQYF
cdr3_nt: TGTGCCAGCAGCCAAGGGACTAGCGGGGGGGCCTACGAGCAGTACTTC

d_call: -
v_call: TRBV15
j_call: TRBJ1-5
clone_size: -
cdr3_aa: CATSRARLGNQPQHF
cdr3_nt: TGTGCCACCAGCAGAGCTCGGCTAGGGAATCAGCCCCAGCATTTT

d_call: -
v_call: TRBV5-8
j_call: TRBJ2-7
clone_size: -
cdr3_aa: CASSLGVSPPAEQYF
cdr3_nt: TGTGCCAGCAGCTTGGGGGTCAGCCCTCCGGCCGAGCAGTACTTC

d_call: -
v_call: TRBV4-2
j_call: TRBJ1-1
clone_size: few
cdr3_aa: CASSQVIRDSVNTEAFF
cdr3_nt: TGTGCCAGCAGCCAGGTAATCAGGGATTCGGTGAACACTGAAGCTTTCTTT

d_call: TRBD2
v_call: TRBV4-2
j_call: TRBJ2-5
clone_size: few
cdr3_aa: CASSQDLSGGAETQYF
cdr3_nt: TGTGCCAGCAGCCAAGATCTAAGCGGGGGGGCCGAGACCCAGTACTTC

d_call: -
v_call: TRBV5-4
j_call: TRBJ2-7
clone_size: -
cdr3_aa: CASSSGPVPYEQYF
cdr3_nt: TGTGCCAGCAGCTCGGGCCCAGTCCCCTACGAGCAGTACTTC

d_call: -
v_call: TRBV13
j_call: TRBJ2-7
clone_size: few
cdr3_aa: CASSQGTETAVF
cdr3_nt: TGTGCCAGCAGCCAGGGGACGGAAACGGCGGTCTTC

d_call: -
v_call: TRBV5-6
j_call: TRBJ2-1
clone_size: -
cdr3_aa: CASSTPRDWRGDEQFF
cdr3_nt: TGTGCCAGCAGCACGCCGCGGGATTGGCGGGGCGATGAGCAGTTCTTC

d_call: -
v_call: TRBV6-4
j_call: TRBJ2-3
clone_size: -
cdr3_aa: CASSDGRETDTQYF
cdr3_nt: TGTGCCAGCAGTGACGGGCGAGAGACAGATACGCAGTATTTT

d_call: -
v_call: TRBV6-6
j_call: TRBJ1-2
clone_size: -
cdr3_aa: CASTLDGYGYTF
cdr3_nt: TGTGCCAGCACCCTCGACGGCTATGGCTACACCTTC

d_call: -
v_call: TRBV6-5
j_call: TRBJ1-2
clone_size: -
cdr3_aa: CASSPNRVWGYTF
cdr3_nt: TGTGCCAGCAGTCCCAACAGGGTCTGGGGCTACACCTTC

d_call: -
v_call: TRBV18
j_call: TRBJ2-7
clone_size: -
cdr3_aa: CASSPGQSYEQYF
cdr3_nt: TGTGCCAGCTCACCAGGGCAGTCCTACGAGCAGTACTTC

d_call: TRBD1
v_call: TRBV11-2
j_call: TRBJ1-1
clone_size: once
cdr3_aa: CASSPDRGRVLGEAFF
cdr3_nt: TGTGCCAGCAGCCCTGACAGGGGGCGCGTTCTTGGTGAAGCTTTCTTT

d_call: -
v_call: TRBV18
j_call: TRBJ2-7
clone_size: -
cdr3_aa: CASSPEWAGPLGYEQYF
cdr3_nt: TGTGCCAGCTCACCTGAGTGGGCAGGGCCATTAGGTTACGAGCAGTACTTC

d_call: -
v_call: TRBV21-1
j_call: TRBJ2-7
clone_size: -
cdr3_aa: CASSKEGSPYEQYF
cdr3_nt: TGTGCCAGCAGCAAAGAGGGCAGCCCCTACGAGCAGTACTTC

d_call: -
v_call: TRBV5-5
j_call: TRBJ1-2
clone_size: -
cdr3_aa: CASSRTNNYGYTF
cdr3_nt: TGTGCCAGCAGCCGGACCAATAACTATGGCTACACCTTC

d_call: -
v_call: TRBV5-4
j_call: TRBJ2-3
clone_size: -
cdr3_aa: CASSWAGDTQYF
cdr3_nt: TGTGCCAGCAGCTGGGCCGGAGATACGCAGTATTTT

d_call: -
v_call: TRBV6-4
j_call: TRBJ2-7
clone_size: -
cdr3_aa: CASSEETVYEQYF
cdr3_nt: TGTGCCAGCAGTGAAGAGACGGTTTACGAGCAGTACTTC

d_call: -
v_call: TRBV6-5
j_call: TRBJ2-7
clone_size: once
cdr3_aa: CASSYGNVYEQYF
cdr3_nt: TGTGCCAGCAGTTACGGCAATGTGTACGAGCAGTACTTC

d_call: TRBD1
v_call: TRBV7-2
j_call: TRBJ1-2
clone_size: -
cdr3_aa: CASSLRGQPVGYTF
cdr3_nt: TGTGCCAGCAGCTTACGGGGACAGCCGGTGGGCTACACCTTC

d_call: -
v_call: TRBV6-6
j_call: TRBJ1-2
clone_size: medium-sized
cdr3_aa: CASVGGDYGYTF
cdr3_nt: TGTGCCAGCGTAGGGGGGGACTATGGCTACACCTTC

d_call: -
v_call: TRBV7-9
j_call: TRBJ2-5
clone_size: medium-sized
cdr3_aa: CASSSSGQAEEETQYF
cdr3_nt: -

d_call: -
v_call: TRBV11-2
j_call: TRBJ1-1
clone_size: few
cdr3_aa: CASSLDQSGMNTEAFF
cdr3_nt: TGTGCCAGCAGCTTAGATCAATCAGGAATGAACACTGAAGCTTTCTTT

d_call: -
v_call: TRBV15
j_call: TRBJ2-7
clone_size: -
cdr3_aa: CATSREPRANNEQYF
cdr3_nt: TGTGCCACCAGCAGAGAACCCAGGGCTAACAACGAGCAGTACTTC

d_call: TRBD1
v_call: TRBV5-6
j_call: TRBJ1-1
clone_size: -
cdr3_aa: CASSTGQGSATEAFF
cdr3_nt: TGTGCCAGCAGCACAGGACAGGGCAGTGCCACTGAAGCTTTCTTT

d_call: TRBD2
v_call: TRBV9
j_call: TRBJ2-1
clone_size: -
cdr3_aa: CASSADPGTSGRSSYNEQFF
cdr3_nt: TGTGCCAGCAGCGCCGATCCCGGGACTAGCGGTAGGAGCTCCTACAATGAGCAGTTCTTC

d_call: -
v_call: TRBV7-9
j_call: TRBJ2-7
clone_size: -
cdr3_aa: CAGGTGMYATYEQYF
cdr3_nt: TGTGCCGGGGGAACAGGGATGTATGCGACCTACGAGCAGTACTTC

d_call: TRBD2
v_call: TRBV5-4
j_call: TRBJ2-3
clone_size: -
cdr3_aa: CASSRRLAGGPTDTQYF
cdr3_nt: TGTGCCAGCAGCCGCAGACTAGCGGGGGGCCCCACAGATACGCAGTATTTT

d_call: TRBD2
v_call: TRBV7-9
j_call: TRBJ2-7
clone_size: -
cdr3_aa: CASSPGTSVSYEQYF
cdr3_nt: TGTGCCAGCAGTCCCGGGACTAGCGTCTCCTACGAGCAGTACTTC

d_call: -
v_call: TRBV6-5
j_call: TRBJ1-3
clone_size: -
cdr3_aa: CASREFNSGNTIYF
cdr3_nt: TGTGCCAGCAGGGAATTCAACTCTGGAAACACCATATATTTT

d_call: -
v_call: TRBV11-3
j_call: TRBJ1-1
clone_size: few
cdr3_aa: CASSFGRGTEAFF
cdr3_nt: TGTGCCAGCAGCTTCGGGAGGGGCACTGAAGCTTTCTTT

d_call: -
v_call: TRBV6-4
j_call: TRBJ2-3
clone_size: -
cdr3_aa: CASSDGGATDTQYF
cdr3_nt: TGTGCCAGCAGTGACGGGGGGGCCACAGATACGCAGTATTTT

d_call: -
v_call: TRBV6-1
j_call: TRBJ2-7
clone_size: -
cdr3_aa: CASRGGYAEQYF
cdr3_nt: TGTGCCAGCAGGGGAGGTTACGCAGAGCAGTACTTC

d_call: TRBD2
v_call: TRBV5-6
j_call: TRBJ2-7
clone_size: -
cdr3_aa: CASSLDPGGYEQYF
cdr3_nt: TGTGCCAGCAGCTTGGACCCGGGAGGCTACGAGCAGTACTTC

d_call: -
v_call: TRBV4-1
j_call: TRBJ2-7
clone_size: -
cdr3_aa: CASSLSRDTYEQYF
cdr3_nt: TGCGCCAGCAGCCTCAGCCGGGACACTTACGAGCAGTACTTC

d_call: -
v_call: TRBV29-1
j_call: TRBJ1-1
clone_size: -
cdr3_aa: CSVEDIEAEAFF
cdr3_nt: TGCAGCGTTGAAGATATAGAGGCTGAAGCTTTCTTT

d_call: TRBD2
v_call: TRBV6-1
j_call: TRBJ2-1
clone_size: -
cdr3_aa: CASSETGTSGYNEQFF
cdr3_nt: TGTGCCAGCAGTGAAACGGGGACTAGCGGTTACAATGAGCAGTTCTTC

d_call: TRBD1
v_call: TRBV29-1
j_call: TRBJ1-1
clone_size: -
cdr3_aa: CSVDMDRGLSENTEAFF
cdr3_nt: TGCAGCGTTGATATGGACAGGGGGCTATCGGAGAACACTGAAGCTTTCTTT

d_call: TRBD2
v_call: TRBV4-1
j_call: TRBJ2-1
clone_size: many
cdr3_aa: CASSLLAGSSYNEQFF
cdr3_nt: TGCGCCAGCAGCCTTCTAGCGGGGAGCTCCTACAATGAGCAGTTCTTC

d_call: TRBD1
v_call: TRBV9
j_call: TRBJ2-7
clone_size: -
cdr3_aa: CASSPWTGGEQYF
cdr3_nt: TGTGCCAGCAGCCCATGGACAGGGGGCGAGCAGTACTTC

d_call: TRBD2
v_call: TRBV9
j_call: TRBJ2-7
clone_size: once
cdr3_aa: CASSPFEGLAGSSEQYF
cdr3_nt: TGTGCCAGCAGCCCCTTTGAGGGACTAGCGGGGTCGAGCGAGCAGTACTTC

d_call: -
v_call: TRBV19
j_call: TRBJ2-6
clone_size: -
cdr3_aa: CASKVSSGANVLTF
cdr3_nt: TGTGCCAGTAAGGTCAGCTCTGGGGCCAACGTCCTGACTTTC

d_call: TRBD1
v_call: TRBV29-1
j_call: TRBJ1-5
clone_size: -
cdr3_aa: CSARTGLNQPQHF
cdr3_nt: TGCAGCGCACGGACAGGGCTCAATCAGCCCCAGCATTTT

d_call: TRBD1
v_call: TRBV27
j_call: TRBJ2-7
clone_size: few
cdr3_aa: CASNMGNRGHEQYF
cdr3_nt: TGTGCCAGCAACATGGGGAACAGGGGCCACGAGCAGTACTTC

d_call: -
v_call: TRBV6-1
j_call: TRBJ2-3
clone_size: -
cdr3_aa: CASSEAGGVGGDTQYF
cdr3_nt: TGTGCCAGCAGTGAAGCCGGAGGGGTGGGCGGAGATACGCAGTATTTT

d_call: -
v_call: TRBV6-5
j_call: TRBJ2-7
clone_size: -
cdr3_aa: CASSYYLDSYEQYF
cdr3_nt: TGTGCCAGCAGTTACTATCTCGACTCCTACGAGCAGTACTTC

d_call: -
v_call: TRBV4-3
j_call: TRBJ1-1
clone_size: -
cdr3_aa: CASREAVMNTEAFF
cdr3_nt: TGCGCCAGCAGGGAAGCCGTTATGAACACTGAAGCTTTCTTT

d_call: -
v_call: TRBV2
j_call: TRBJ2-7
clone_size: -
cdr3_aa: CASSTTGFPTRYEQYF
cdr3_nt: TGTGCCAGCAGTACTACAGGGTTTCCGACTCGCTACGAGCAGTACTTC

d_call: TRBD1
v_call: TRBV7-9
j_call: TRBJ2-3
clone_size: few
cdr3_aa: CASSYQQGWGTDTQYF
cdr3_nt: TGTGCCAGCAGCTATCAACAGGGGTGGGGGACAGATACGCAGTATTTT

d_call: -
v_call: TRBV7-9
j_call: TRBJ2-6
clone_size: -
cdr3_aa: CASSRKDGTLFSGANVLTF
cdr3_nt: TGTGCCAGCAGCCGAAAGGACGGGACGCTCTTCTCTGGGGCCAACGTCCTGACTTTC

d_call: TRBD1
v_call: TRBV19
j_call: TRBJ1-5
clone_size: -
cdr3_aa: CASSIGRGLVGNQPQHF
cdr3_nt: TGTGCCAGTAGTATCGGCAGGGGGCTTGTTGGCAATCAGCCCCAGCATTTT

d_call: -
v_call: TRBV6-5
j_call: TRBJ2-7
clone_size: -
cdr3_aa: CASSYGTLSFYEQYF
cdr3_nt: TGTGCCAGCAGTTACGGGACACTTTCTTTTTACGAGCAGTACTTC

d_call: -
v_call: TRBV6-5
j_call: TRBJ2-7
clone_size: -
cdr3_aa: CASSYLQGPSYEQYF
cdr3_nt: TGTGCCAGCAGTTACTTACAGGGTCCCTCCTACGAGCAGTACTTC

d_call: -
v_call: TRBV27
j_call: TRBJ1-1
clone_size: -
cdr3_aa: CASSPQGADTEAFF
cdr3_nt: TGTGCCAGCAGTCCACAGGGAGCGGACACTGAAGCTTTCTTT

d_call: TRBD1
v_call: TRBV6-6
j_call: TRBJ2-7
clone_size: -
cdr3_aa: CASSDYRGSYEQYF
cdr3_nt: TGTGCCAGCAGTGACTACAGGGGGTCCTACGAGCAGTACTTC